This T cell receptor (beta chain) was found in a study of blood T cell repertoires in COVID-19. Whole-study context: Italy, Spain and the United States were the sources of the convalescent and acute COVID-19 samples.

The germline V gene encodes CDR1 SGHRS and CDR2 YFSETQ. V was clipped by 0 bases and J by 1 base; unmatched bases: 1. This CDR3 has 15 residues. The protocol was immunoSEQ multiplex PCR, while the TCRdb copy is restricted to in-frame clones and leaves out a portion. Among under 100,000 clones, 80% to 90% were seen once, and the ten largest hold around an eighth. This receptor was obtained from a human donor in a cohort sampled during active COVID-19. This rearrangement joins TRBV5-1 to TRBJ2-7, with 10 bases lining up with TRBD2. The material sequenced was peripheral blood. CDR3 nucleotides: TGCGCCAGCAGCTTGGAACTAGCGGGGTCCTACGAGCAGTACTTC. It codes for CASSLELAGSYEQYF.